The 21 T cell receptor beta chains given below trace back to one sample, sequenced in a study of beta chain features in type 1 diabetes. cDNA synthesis used the whole RNA isolate, giving expressed TCRB sequences. Libraries were prepared by immunoSEQ multiplex PCR; TCRdb keeps only in-frame clonotypes and omits some of them. In the table there are about 220,000 clones, about a tenth of which are singletons. Input material: central memory CD4+ T cells from blood. These receptors originate from a man younger than 35 in good health.

The DNA for the CDR3 is TGTGCCAGCAGCTTAGATATGGACGAGCAGTACTTC. Encoded protein: CASSLDMDEQYF. The chain combines TRBV13 with TRBJ2-7; D uncertain. Looked up from germline, CDR1 is PRHDT and CDR2 is FYEKMQ (reference sequence). There are 12 residues in the CDR3. The V gene lost 1 base and the J gene lost 5 bases, with 6 bases spanning the gap.

This clone was seen at least ten times. J is TRBJ1-2 and V is TRBV7-9; D perhaps matches TRBD1 (6 bases). The CDR3 totals 17 residues. The germline gives CDR1 SEHNR, CDR2 FQNEAQ (reference sequence). V lost 5 bases and J 6 bases, leaving 25 bases between the germline ends. In DNA form, the CDR3 reads TGTGCCAGCAGCCCCATGGCCGGGACAAGGCGGAGTAATGGCTACACCTTC. Translated: CASSPMAGTRRSNGYTF.

The sample holds many counts of this clone. This rearrangement joins TRBV10-3 to TRBJ1-1, with a weak D call TRBD1 (5 bases). V lost 3 bases, J lost 1 base, and 15 bases lay in between. Germline CDR1 ENHRY, CDR2 SYGVKD. The CDR3 has 16 residues. Here the CDR3 DNA reads TGTGCCATCAGTGAATCAGCAGGGTATGGGAACACTGAAGCTTTCTTT. Residues: CAISESAGYGNTEAFF.

This clone has just a few counts. The chain combines TRBV30 with TRBJ2-3; TRBD1 agrees at 8 bases. The CDR3 has 15 residues. Germline CDR1 GTSNPN, CDR2 SVGIG (reference sequence). Trimming took 1 base from V and 1 from J; bases not matched to a gene: 4. The DNA for the CDR3 is TGTGCCTGGAGTGGCAGGGGGCTGGGCACAGATACGCAGTATTTT. It specifies CAWSGRGLGTDTQYF.

This clone appeared once. With only one base between it and a far larger clone, this is likely a read error. This sequence joins TRBV29-1 and TRBJ1-2; tentative D call: TRBD1 (6 bases). Germline CDR1 SQVTM, CDR2 ANQGSEA. The CDR3 is made up of 14 amino acids. Trimming removed 1 base from V and 4 bases from J, with 13 bases in between. The CDR3 here is CSVEVLGASYGYTF. The CDR3 coding sequence is TGCAGCGTTGAAGTCCTGGGGGCGAGCTATGGCTACACCTTC. Full variable domain (rest looked up from reference TRBV29-1 and TRBJ1-2): SAVISQKPSRDICQRGTSLTIQCQVDSQVTMMFWYRQQPGQSLTLIATANQGSEATYESGFVIDKFPISRPNLTFSTLTVSNMSPEDSSIYLCSVEVLGASYGYTFGSGTRLTVV.

The chain has TRBV28 and TRBJ1-5; 9 positions agree with TRBD1. This CDR3 comprises 15 residues. Germline values: CDR1 MDHEN, CDR2 SYDVKM. V shed 7 bases and J 3 bases; nucleotides not matched to a gene: 7. The CDR3 DNA reads as TGTGCCAGCACCCTGACAGGGGGATTCAATCAGCCCCAGCATTTT. It codes for CASTLTGGFNQPQHF.

There are a few counts of this clone. J is TRBJ2-1 and V is TRBV11-2; 9 bases map to TRBD2. J gave up 6 bases and V 5 bases, and 5 bases lay outside the gene matches. This CDR3 has 14 amino acids. Germline CDR1 reads SGHAT; CDR2 reads FQNNGV. The CDR3 nucleotides read TGTGCCAGCAGCAAGCCGCGGGAGGGCAATGAGCAGTTCTTC. Translation: CASSKPREGNEQFF. The full variable domain, rest sourced from reference TRBV11-2 and TRBJ2-1, is EAGVAQSPRYKIIEKRQSVAFWCNPISGHATLYWYQQILGQGPKLLIQFQNNGVVDDSQLPKDRFSAERLKGVDSTLKIQPAKLEDSAVYLCASSKPREGNEQFFGPGTRLTVL.

The chain joins TRBV21-1 to TRBJ2-5; the table calls TRBD2, which could not be checked here. TRBV21-1 is a listed pseudogene. The CDR3 has 16 residues. The CDR3 sequence is CASSIPKLAGVETQYF. The CDR3 DNA follows: TGTGCCAGCAGCATCCCGAAATTAGCGGGAGTGGAGACCCAGTACTTC.

The rearrangement links TRBV5-1 to TRBJ2-1; unclear D gene. The CDR3 runs to 13 residues. Germline CDR1 is SGHRS and CDR2 is YFSETQ. V was clipped by 4 bases and J by 14 bases, with 19 bases between them. CDR3 protein: CASSLDVGLWEFF. As DNA, the CDR3 is TGCGCCAGCAGCCTGGATGTTGGGTTATGGGAGTTCTTC.

This clone occurred a few times. This chain joins TRBV5-1 and TRBJ1-2, with a possible D match to TRBD1 (5 bases). The germline V gene has CDR1 SGHRS and CDR2 YFSETQ. The CDR3 runs 13 residues. V lost 5 bases to trimming and J lost 3 bases, with 11 bases between them. CDR3 bases: TGCGCCAGCAGAGAGGGGCAGGACTATGGCTACACCTTC. Its translation: CASREGQDYGYTF.

This clone was seen only once. The V and J genes are TRBV7-9 and TRBJ1-1; a possible D gene is TRBD1 (6 bases). Germline CDR1 SEHNR, CDR2 FQNEAQ (reference sequence). The V end was cut by 5 bases, the J end by 0 bases, with 10 bases between. CDR3 length equals 14 residues. Here the CDR3 DNA reads TGTGCCAGCAGCACGGACAGCATGAACACTGAAGCTTTCTTT. Encoded protein: CASSTDSMNTEAFF.

This clone was picked up a small number of times. The chain uses TRBV6-1 and TRBJ1-2; TRBD1 matches 9 bases. V trimming: 7 bases; J trimming: 6 bases; junction bases outside the gene matches: 12. The CDR3 has 15 residues. Germline loops: CDR1 MNHNS, CDR2 SASEGT. The CDR3 DNA reads TGTGCCAGCATCACACCGGGACAGGGAGTTGATGGCTACACCTTC. It specifies CASITPGQGVDGYTF.

The chain uses TRBV5-6 and TRBJ2-6, with 8 bases lining up with TRBD1. V trimming: 2 bases; J trimming: 0 bases; junction bases outside the gene matches: 7. This CDR3 spans 18 amino acids. Germline V gives CDR1 SGHDT, CDR2 YYEEEE. Written as DNA, the CDR3 is TGTGCCAGCAGCTTAATCCGGGACAGGCACTCTGGGGCCAACGTCCTGACTTTC. Translation: CASSLIRDRHSGANVLTF.

This sequence joins TRBV6-5 and TRBJ2-7, with D tentatively TRBD1 or TRBD2 (6 bases each). Germline V gene lookup returns CDR1 MNHEY and CDR2 SVGAGI. The CDR3 runs 15 residues. The germline V and J ends were trimmed by 5 bases and 2 bases, with 16 bases remaining between them. This CDR3 reads CASSRAPGAAYEQYF. The CDR3 DNA reads as TGTGCCAGCAGTCGCGCCCCGGGGGCGGCCTACGAGCAGTACTTC.

V gene TRBV6-1 combines with J gene TRBJ1-5; D is uncertain. This CDR3 is built from 14 residues. The germline V and J ends were trimmed by 2 bases and 5 bases, with 10 bases remaining between them. Germline-derived CDR1 and CDR2 are MNHNS and SASEGT. In DNA form, the CDR3 reads TGTGCCAGCAGTGAATGGGGTAATCATCAGCCCCAGCATTTT. Its protein product is CASSEWGNHQPQHF.

The chain couples TRBV6-1 to TRBJ1-2; possible D gene TRBD1, 5 bases. The CDR3 has 13 residues. Germline V gene lookup returns CDR1 MNHNS and CDR2 SASEGT. Trimming took 7 bases from V and 4 from J, leaving 13 bases between them. CDR3 DNA: TGTGCCAGCATTAACGAGGGACTCTATGGCTACACCTTC. Protein sequence: CASINEGLYGYTF.

This clone showed up many times. Additional DNA sequences in this sample encode the identical CDR3. This sequence joins TRBV19 and TRBJ2-1; 7 nucleotides line up with TRBD2. The J segment lost 4 bases and the V segment lost 6 bases, leaving 3 bases of the junction unmatched. The germline CDR1 and CDR2 sequences are LNHDA and SQIVND (reference sequence). This CDR3 has 13 residues. CDR3: CASRGRGYNEQFF. The CDR3 bases are TGTGCCAGTAGGGGGAGGGGATACAATGAGCAGTTCTTC.

This chain uses TRBV6-5 with TRBJ1-1; perhaps TRBD1 as D (6 bases). This CDR3 is built from 13 residues. Germline V gene lookup returns CDR1 MNHEY and CDR2 SVGAGI. Trimming removed 5 bases from V and 7 bases from J, with 14 bases in between. The CDR3 region is CASSKNGQREAFF. The CDR3 region has the DNA TGTGCCAGCAGTAAGAACGGACAGCGTGAAGCTTTCTTT.

At least ten counts were recorded for this clone. The CDR3 loop is CASSLFFGGGSYNEQFF. In DNA form, the CDR3 reads TGTGCCAGCAGTTTATTCTTTGGTGGCGGGTCCTACAATGAGCAGTTCTTC. The chain combines TRBV28 with TRBJ2-1; D is possibly TRBD2 (5 bases). The CDR3 loop spans 17 amino acids. Germline-derived CDR1 and CDR2 are MDHEN and SYDVKM. Trimming took off 1 base at V and 1 base at J, with 14 bases between the two ends.

The V call is TRBV7-2, the J call TRBJ2-1; perhaps D is TRBD1 or TRBD2 (6 bases each). The CDR3 consists of 17 residues. Per the germline V gene, CDR1 is SGHTA and CDR2 is FQGNSA. The V gene lost 1 base and the J gene lost 2 bases, with 15 bases spanning the gap. The CDR3 loop reads CASSLDPGGRTYNEQFF. The CDR3 nucleotides are TGTGCCAGCAGCTTAGATCCCGGGGGCAGAACCTACAATGAGCAGTTCTTC.

The V call is TRBV7-2, the J call TRBJ1-1; no reliable D call. The CDR3 loop spans 13 amino acids. From germline, CDR1 is SGHTA and CDR2 FQGNSA. V was pared by 1 base and J by 5 bases, with 8 bases between. The CDR3 reads CASSLGGRTEAFF. Here the CDR3 DNA reads TGTGCCAGCAGCTTAGGTGGAAGGACTGAAGCTTTCTTT.